This section outlines one TCR beta chain sequence together with its context. CDR1 and CDR2 from the germline V gene are GTSNPN and SVGIG (reference sequence). The J segment lost 7 bases and the V segment lost 3 bases, leaving 12 bases of the junction unmatched. The CDR3 runs 15 residues. At the deep level, the assay was run. Using immunoSEQ multiplex PCR, the repertoire was profiled, and TCRdb retains in-frame clones only, with some absent. The table includes roughly 2,500,000 clones, roughly 93% detected once. These data belong to a study of shared clonotypes between healthy human individuals. The specimen sequenced was naive CD4+ T cells from PBMCs. Noted subset: CD45RA+ positively selected. The chain joins TRBV30 to TRBJ1-3, with 7 positions matching TRBD1. The sequence was collected from a man aged 18 to 30 in good health. Some clones in this sample may be carry-over from other donors' samples. Written as DNA, the CDR3 is TGTGCCTGGAGCCTGGGGACAGCCCCCCTTAACACCATATATTTT. Its protein is CAWSLGTAPLNTIYF. Full variable domain (outside the CDR3, taken from reference TRBV30 and TRBJ1-3): SQTIHQWPATLVQPVGSPLSLECTVEGTSNPNLYWYRQAAGRGLQLLFYSVGIGQISSEVPQNLSASRPQDRQFILSSKKLLLSDSGFYLCAWSLGTAPLNTIYFGEGSWLTVV.